The 20 T cell receptor beta chains in this list originate from one sample, sequenced in a study of T cells in Graves' hyperthyroidism and ophthalmopathy. From RNA transcripts, TCR beta CDR3 regions were amplified. When the TCR CDR3 underwent first-round RT-PCR, the HTBI primer set was used. TCRdb called the multiplex PCR reads again in MiXCR, with one record for every CDR3 protein. Among around 600,000 distinct CDR3 sequences listed, roughly 15% were seen once. Sequencing used blood. These receptors all stem from a woman between 50 and 59 years old with Graves' ophthalmopathy.

This clonotype was recorded many times. The V call is TRBV11-3, the J call TRBJ2-3; D is uncertain. Germline V gene data show CDR1 as SGHNT and CDR2 as YENEEA. The V gene lost 2 bases and the J gene lost 8 bases, with 14 bases spanning the gap. The CDR3 is 14 amino acids. The CDR3 spells CASSLSPLYGTQYF. The CDR3 bases are TGTGCCAGCAGCTTATCCCCCCTCTACGGTACGCAGTATTTT.

This clonotype was counted ten times or more. The gene calls are TRBV7-9 and TRBJ2-2; possibly TRBD2 for D (5 bases). Trimming removed 5 bases from V and 5 bases from J, with 12 bases in between. Germline V CDR1 and CDR2: SEHNR, FQNEAQ (reference sequence). This CDR3 region has 14 residues. The DNA for the CDR3 is TGTGCCAGCAGCCGACTCGCGGGTACCGGGGAGCTGTTTTTT. It translates to CASSRLAGTGELFF. Full variable domain (missing parts from reference TRBV7-9 and TRBJ2-2): DTGVSQNPRHKITKRGQNVTFRCDPISEHNRLYWYRQTLGQGPEFLTYFQNEAQLEKSRLLSDRFSAERPKGSFSTLEIQRTEQGDSAMYLCASSRLAGTGELFFGEGSRLTVL.

This clonotype was recorded many times. The chain links TRBV24-1 to TRBJ2-7; perhaps D is TRBD1 or TRBD2 (5 bases each). This CDR3 has 15 residues. The V end was cut by 7 bases, the J end by 0 bases, with 15 bases between. Looked up from germline, CDR1 is KGHDR and CDR2 is SFDVKD. The CDR3 protein is CATSQGPTSSYEQYF. The CDR3 DNA reads TGTGCCACCAGCCAGGGACCGACCAGCTCCTACGAGCAGTACTTC.

The CDR3 nucleotides are TGCAGCGTTATCAGGGGGCTATCCTACGAGCAGTACTTC. Translating it yields CSVIRGLSYEQYF. The V and J genes are TRBV29-1 and TRBJ2-7; 8 bases are a match to TRBD1. The CDR3 extends over 13 amino acids. Germline V gene sequence: CDR1 SQVTM, CDR2 ANQGSEA. V lost 5 bases, J lost 1 base, and 4 bases stayed unmatched.

Ten or more counts support this clonotype. V is TRBV28 and J is TRBJ1-2; no clear D gene. Germline lookup yields CDR1 MDHEN and CDR2 SYDVKM. V gave up 2 bases and J gave up 3 bases, with 7 bases separating them. This CDR3 has 13 amino acids. In DNA, the CDR3 is TGTGCCAGCAGTTTAGACGGGTACTATGGCTACACCTTC. Translated: CASSLDGYYGYTF.

This clonotype came up a few times. The chain uses TRBV5-1 and TRBJ1-1; 9 bases agree with TRBD1. CDR3 length equals 15 residues. Looked up from germline, CDR1 is SGHRS and CDR2 is YFSETQ. V lost 0 bases, J lost 4 bases, and 4 bases stayed unmatched. This CDR3 is CASSLAGQGTTEAFF. The CDR3 DNA is TGCGCCAGCAGCTTGGCGGGACAGGGCACCACTGAAGCTTTCTTT.

The chain joins TRBV10-2 to TRBJ2-1; D possibly corresponds to TRBD1 (5 bases). CDR1 and CDR2 from the germline V gene are WSHSY and SAAADI. The CDR3 is made up of 14 amino acids. Deletions cut 4 bases from V and 3 bases from J, with 10 bases between. The CDR3 reads CASSALGDYNEQFF. CDR3 nucleotides: TGCGCCAGCAGTGCGCTAGGGGACTACAATGAGCAGTTCTTC.

J is TRBJ1-1 and V is TRBV12-5; D might be TRBD1 (6 bases). The CDR3 has 13 amino acids. Per germline, CDR1 LGHNT and CDR2 FRNRAP. The CDR3 here is CASGASLNTEAFF. As DNA, the CDR3 is TGTGCCTCAGGGGCGTCTTTGAACACTGAAGCTTTCTTT.

Notes on this clonotype: A much larger clone sits a single nucleotide away, making a read error possible. The chain couples TRBV7-2 to TRBJ1-6, with D hard to call. CDR3 length: 15 residues. Per germline, CDR1 SGHTA and CDR2 FQGNSA. V shed 4 bases and J shed 12 bases, with 19 bases lying between them. DNA of the CDR3: TGTGCCAGCAGCTCAGAAGGAGACCCCGTAAAACCCCTCCACTTT. Translating gives CASSSEGDPVKPLHF.

The chain employs TRBV19 and TRBJ2-7; D is perhaps TRBD2 (6 bases). The CDR3 has 16 residues. Trimming took off 5 bases at V and 0 bases at J, with 17 bases between the two ends. Germline lookup yields CDR1 LNHDA and CDR2 SQIVND (reference sequence). The CDR3: CASSPRGAGTSYEQYF. For the CDR3, the DNA is TGTGCCAGTAGTCCCCGGGGCGCGGGGACCTCCTACGAGCAGTACTTC.

In this sample, this clonotype turned up many times. The V and J genes are TRBV29-1 and TRBJ1-1; D not certain. The germline V gene has CDR1 SQVTM and CDR2 ANQGSEA. The CDR3 extends over 14 amino acids. Trimming removed 2 bases from V and 0 bases from J, with 10 bases in between. The CDR3 here is CSVERQLVNTEAFF. The CDR3 nucleotides are TGCAGCGTTGAAAGACAACTAGTGAACACTGAAGCTTTCTTT. Based on the CDR3 plus reference TRBV29-1 and TRBJ1-1, the full variable domain is SAVISQKPSRDICQRGTSLTIQCQVDSQVTMMFWYRQQPGQSLTLIATANQGSEATYESGFVIDKFPISRPNLTFSTLTVSNMSPEDSSIYLCSVERQLVNTEAFFGQGTRLTVV.

The chain joins TRBV24-1 to TRBJ2-2, with D perhaps TRBD1 (6 bases). This CDR3 comprises 14 residues. V was clipped by 10 bases and J by 2 bases, with 13 bases between them. CDR1 and CDR2 from the germline V gene are KGHDR and SFDVKD. Here the CDR3 DNA reads TGTGCCACTTCGAGAGGGACAAACACCGGGGAGCTGTTTTTT. This encodes CATSRGTNTGELFF.

This clonotype was detected only a few times. V gene TRBV4-1 combines with J gene TRBJ2-1; 7 bases match TRBD2. V trimming: 4 bases; J trimming: 4 bases; junction bases outside the gene matches: 7. CDR3 length equals 15 residues. Germline CDR1 is MGHRA and CDR2 is YSYEKL. CDR3 protein: CASSPEGGIYNEQFF. CDR3 in DNA: TGCGCCAGCAGCCCAGAGGGAGGGATATACAATGAGCAGTTCTTC.

The chain uses TRBV2 and TRBJ2-5; 7 nucleotides align to TRBD1. The CDR3 runs 15 residues. J gave up 5 bases and V 2 bases, and 8 bases lay outside the gene matches. Germline CDR1 and CDR2: SNHLY and FYNNEI. CDR3: CASSERQGVSETQYF. CDR3 coding DNA: TGTGCCAGCAGTGAACGGCAGGGGGTCTCGGAGACCCAGTACTTC. Complete variable domain (other parts from reference TRBV2 and TRBJ2-5): EPEVTQTPSHQVTQMGQEVILRCVPISNHLYFYWYRQILGQKVEFLVSFYNNEISEKSEIFDDQFSVERPDGSNFTLKIRSTKLEDSAMYFCASSERQGVSETQYFGPGTRLLVL.

This clonotype was seen at least ten times. The chain employs TRBV28 and TRBJ2-3; 9 bases are shared with TRBD2. CDR1 and CDR2 from the germline V gene are MDHEN and SYDVKM. This CDR3 spans 16 amino acids. With V trimmed by 2 bases and J by 5 bases, 8 bases remained unmatched. In DNA, the CDR3 is TGTGCCAGCAGTTTAGGCCCCGCGGGAGGGGTAGATACGCAGTATTTT. Amino acid sequence: CASSLGPAGGVDTQYF.

This clonotype was counted between two and nine times. V and J are TRBV4-2 and TRBJ2-5; no firm D call. The germline V gene encodes CDR1 LGHNA and CDR2 YNFKEQ. The CDR3 runs to 17 residues. V lost 0 bases and J lost 5, with 19 bases in between. Here the CDR3 reads CASSQDPPRALGETQYF. In DNA, the CDR3 is TGTGCCAGCAGCCAAGATCCCCCCCGAGCCTTGGGGGAGACCCAGTACTTC.

The sample holds many counts of this clonotype. This chain's CDR3 is CASSLGGVGQETQYF. CDR3 nucleotides: TGTGCCAGCAGCTTAGGAGGGGTTGGGCAAGAGACCCAGTACTTC. The chain uses TRBV7-2 and TRBJ2-5, with D perhaps matching TRBD1 or TRBD2 (5 bases each). V lost 1 base, J lost 2 bases, and 11 bases lay in between. The CDR3 is made up of 15 amino acids. Germline CDR1 reads SGHTA; CDR2 reads FQGNSA.

This clonotype appeared many times. This sequence joins TRBV7-8 and TRBJ1-1, with D unclear. This CDR3 is built from 12 residues. V lost 4 bases, J lost 7 bases, and 10 bases lay in between. Germline V gene data show CDR1 as SGHVS and CDR2 as FQNEAQ. In nucleotides, the CDR3 is TGTGCCAGCAGCTCCCGCCCGGGTGAAGCTTTCTTT. This sequence encodes CASSSRPGEAFF.

There are a few counts of this clonotype. This chain links TRBV7-9 with TRBJ2-1; D is unresolved. The CDR3 runs to 15 residues. Trimming stripped 2 bases from V and 5 bases from J, with 13 bases between. Germline V gene sequence: CDR1 SEHNR, CDR2 FQNEAQ (reference sequence). This CDR3 reads CASSLQDALDNEQFF. The CDR3 DNA reads TGTGCCAGCAGCTTACAGGACGCCCTGGACAATGAGCAGTTCTTC.

This clonotype showed up many times. This chain joins TRBV11-2 and TRBJ2-5; a possible D gene is TRBD2 (5 bases). Germline loops: CDR1 SGHAT, CDR2 FQNNGV. Trimming removed 6 bases at V and 2 bases at J, with 25 bases between. The CDR3 runs to 18 residues. CDR3 sequence reads: CASRRIGSGKPNQETQYF. The CDR3 DNA reads TGTGCCAGCAGACGCATTGGAAGCGGCAAACCAAATCAAGAGACCCAGTACTTC. Variable domain in full (rest from reference TRBV11-2 and TRBJ2-5): EAGVAQSPRYKIIEKRQSVAFWCNPISGHATLYWYQQILGQGPKLLIQFQNNGVVDDSQLPKDRFSAERLKGVDSTLKIQPAKLEDSAVYLCASRRIGSGKPNQETQYFGPGTRLLVL.